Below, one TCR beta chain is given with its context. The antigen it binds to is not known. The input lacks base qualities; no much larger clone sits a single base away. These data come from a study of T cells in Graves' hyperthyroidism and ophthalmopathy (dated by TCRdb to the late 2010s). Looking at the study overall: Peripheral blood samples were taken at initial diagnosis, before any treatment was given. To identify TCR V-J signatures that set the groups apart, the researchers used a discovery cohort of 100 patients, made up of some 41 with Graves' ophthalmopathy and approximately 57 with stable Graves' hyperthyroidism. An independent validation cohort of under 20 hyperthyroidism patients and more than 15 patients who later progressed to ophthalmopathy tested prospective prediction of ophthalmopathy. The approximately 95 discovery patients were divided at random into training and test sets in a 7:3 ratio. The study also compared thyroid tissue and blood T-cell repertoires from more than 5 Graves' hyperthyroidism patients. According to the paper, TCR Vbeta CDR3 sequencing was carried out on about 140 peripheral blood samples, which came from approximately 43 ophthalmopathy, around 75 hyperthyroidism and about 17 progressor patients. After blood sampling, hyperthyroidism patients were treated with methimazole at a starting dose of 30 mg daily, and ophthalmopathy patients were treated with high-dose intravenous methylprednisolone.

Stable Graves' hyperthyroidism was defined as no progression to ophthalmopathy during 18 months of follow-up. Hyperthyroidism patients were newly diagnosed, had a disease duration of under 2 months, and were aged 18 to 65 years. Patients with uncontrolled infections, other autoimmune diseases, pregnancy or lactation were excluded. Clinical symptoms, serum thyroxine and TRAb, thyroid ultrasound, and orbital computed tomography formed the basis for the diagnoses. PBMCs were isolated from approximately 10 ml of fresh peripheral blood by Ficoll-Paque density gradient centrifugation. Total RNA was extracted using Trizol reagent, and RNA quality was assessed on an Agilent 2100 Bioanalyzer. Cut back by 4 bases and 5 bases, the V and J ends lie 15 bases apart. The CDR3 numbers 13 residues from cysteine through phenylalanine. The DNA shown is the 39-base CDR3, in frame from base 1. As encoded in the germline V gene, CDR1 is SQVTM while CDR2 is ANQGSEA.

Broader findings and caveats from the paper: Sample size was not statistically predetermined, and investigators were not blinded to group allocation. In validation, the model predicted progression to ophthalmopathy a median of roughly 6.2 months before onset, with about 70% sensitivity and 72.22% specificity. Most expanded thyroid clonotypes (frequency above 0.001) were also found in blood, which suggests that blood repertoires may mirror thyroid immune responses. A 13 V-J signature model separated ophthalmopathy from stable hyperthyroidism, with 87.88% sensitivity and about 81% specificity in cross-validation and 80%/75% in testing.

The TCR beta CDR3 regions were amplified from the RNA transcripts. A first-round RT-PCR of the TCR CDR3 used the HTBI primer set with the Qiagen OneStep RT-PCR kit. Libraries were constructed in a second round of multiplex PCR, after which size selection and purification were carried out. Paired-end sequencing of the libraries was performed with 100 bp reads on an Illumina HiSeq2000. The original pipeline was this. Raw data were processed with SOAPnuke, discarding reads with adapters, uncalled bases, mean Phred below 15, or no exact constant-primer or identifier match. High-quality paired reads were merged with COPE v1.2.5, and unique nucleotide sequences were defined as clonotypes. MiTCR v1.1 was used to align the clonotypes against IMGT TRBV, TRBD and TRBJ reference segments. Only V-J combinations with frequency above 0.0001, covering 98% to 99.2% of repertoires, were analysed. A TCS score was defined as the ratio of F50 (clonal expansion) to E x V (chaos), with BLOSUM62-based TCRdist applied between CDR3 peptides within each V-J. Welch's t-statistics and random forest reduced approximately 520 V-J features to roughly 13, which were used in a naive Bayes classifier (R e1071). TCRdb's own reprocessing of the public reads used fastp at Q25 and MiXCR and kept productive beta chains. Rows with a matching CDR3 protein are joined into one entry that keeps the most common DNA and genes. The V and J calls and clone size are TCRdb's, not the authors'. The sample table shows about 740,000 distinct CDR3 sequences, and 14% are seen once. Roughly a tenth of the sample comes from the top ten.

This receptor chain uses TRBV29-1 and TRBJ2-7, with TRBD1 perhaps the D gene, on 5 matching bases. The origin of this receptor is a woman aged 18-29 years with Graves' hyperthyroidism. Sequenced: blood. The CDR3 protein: CSVAPGIIHEQYF. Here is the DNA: TGCAGCGTTGCTCCAGGGATAATCCACGAGCAGTACTTC.